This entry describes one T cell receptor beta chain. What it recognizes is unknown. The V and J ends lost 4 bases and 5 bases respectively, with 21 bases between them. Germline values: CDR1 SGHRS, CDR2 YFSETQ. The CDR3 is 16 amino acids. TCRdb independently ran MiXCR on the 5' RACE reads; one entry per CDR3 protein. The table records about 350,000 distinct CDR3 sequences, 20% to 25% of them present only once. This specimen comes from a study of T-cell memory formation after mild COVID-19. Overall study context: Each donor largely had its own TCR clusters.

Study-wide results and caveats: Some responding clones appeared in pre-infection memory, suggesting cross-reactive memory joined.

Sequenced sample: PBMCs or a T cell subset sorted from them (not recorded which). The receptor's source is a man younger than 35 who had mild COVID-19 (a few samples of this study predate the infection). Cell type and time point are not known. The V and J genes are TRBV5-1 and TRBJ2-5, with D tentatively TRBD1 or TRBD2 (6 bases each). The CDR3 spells CASSGGHETGVETQYF. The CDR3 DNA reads TGCGCCAGCAGCGGGGGACACGAGACGGGGGTTGAGACCCAGTACTTC. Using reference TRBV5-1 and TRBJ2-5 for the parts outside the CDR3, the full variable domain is KAGVTQTPRYLIKTRGQQVTLSCSPISGHRSVSWYQQTPGQGLQFLFEYFSETQRNKGNFPGRFSGRQFSNSRSEMNVSTLELGDSALYLCASSGGHETGVETQYFGPGTRLLVL.